The TCR beta chain under discussion was sequenced for a study of blood T cell repertoires in COVID-19. Study-level background: Italy, Spain and the United States were the sources of the convalescent and acute COVID-19 samples.

Clones were read by immunoSEQ multiplex PCR, and TCRdb kept only the in-frame ones, dropping some. Among about 250,000 clones, about 70% were seen once, and the ten largest hold about 3%. CDR1 and CDR2 from the germline V gene are LGHNA and YSLEER. V lost 0 bases and J 10 bases, leaving 18 bases between the germline ends. This CDR3 has 16 amino acids. The TCR originated in a woman aged 80 or over with acute or convalescent COVID-19. The chain recombines TRBV4-3 with TRBJ1-4; D gene uncertain. Sequenced sample: peripheral blood. The CDR3 here is CASSQDYAVVTVKLFF. The CDR3 DNA reads as TGCGCCAGCAGCCAAGATTACGCGGTGGTGACGGTAAAACTGTTTTTT.